Listed here are 3 T cell receptor beta chains from one sample, sequenced in a study of blood T cell repertoires in COVID-19. Sequenced by immunoSEQ multiplex PCR; TCRdb stores in-frame clones only, minus some. Of more than 300,000 clones listed, 90% are singletons. The sequenced sample was PBMCs or T cells enriched from blood (not recorded which). The receptors come from a woman aged 25 to 39 who had been exposed to COVID-19.

The chain employs TRBV3-1 (or the pseudogene TRBV3-2) and TRBJ2-7; 9 positions match TRBD2. The length of the CDR3 is 19 residues. Germline V gene sequence: CDR1 LGHDT, CDR2 YNNKEL (reference sequence). J lost 0 bases, V lost 2 bases, and 14 bases had no gene match. The CDR3: CASSQTSWTLAGNSYEQYF. Here the CDR3 DNA reads TGTGCCAGCAGCCAAACATCTTGGACCCTAGCGGGGAACTCCTACGAGCAGTACTTC.

The chain links TRBV3-1 (or the pseudogene TRBV3-2) to TRBJ2-5; tentatively, D is TRBD2 (6 bases). CDR3 length equals 14 residues. Germline V CDR1 and CDR2: LGHDT, YNNKEL (reference sequence). V lost 4 bases and J lost 3, with 12 bases in between. This chain's CDR3 is CASSPQEGEETQYF. In DNA form, the CDR3 reads TGTGCCAGCAGCCCTCAGGAGGGTGAAGAGACCCAGTACTTC.

CDR3 in DNA: TGTGCCAGCAGCTTAGCGGGGGGGGCCTACGAGCAGTACTTC. It specifies CASSLAGGAYEQYF. V gene TRBV7-2 combines with J gene TRBJ2-7; 7 bases are a match to TRBD2. The CDR3 is 14 amino acids. The junction had 1 base not matched to a gene; V was cut back by 0 bases and J by 2 bases. Germline CDR1 reads SGHTA; CDR2 reads FQGNSA.